Listed below are T cell receptor beta chains from one sample, sequenced in a study of T cell changes during pregnancy in multiple sclerosis. Libraries were prepared by immunoSEQ multiplex PCR; TCRdb keeps only in-frame clonotypes and omits some of them. The sample lists roughly 100,000 clones, roughly nine tenths occurring once. The sequencing here drew on peripheral blood, taken before pregnancy. The receptors come from a female donor with multiple sclerosis, enrolled in a pregnancy study. The CDR3 runs from the conserved cysteine through the conserved F or W. Fields, in order: V gene, CDR3 length, J gene, D gene, clone size, CDR3 DNA, CDR3 protein. A D gene is named only where the DNA matches it firmly. The size of a clone is reported for some rows only, either as once, few or many, or as a class for expanded clones.

V: TRBV2
length: 13
J: TRBJ1-1
D: -
size: few
DNA: TGTGCCAGCAGTGAGGCAGGGTACACTGAAGCTTTCTTT
CDR3: CASSEAGYTEAFF

V: TRBV5-1
length: 14
J: TRBJ1-2
D: -
size: -
DNA: TGCGCCAGCACGATAGGTCAGGGTAGGGATGGCTACACCTTC
CDR3: CASTIGQGRDGYTF

V: TRBV27
length: 19
J: TRBJ2-1
D: TRBD2
size: -
DNA: TGTGCCAGCAGTTTATCTAGCGGGAGGGCCGGGAGCTCCTACAATGAGCAGTTCTTC
CDR3: CASSLSSGRAGSSYNEQFF

V: TRBV6-4
length: 15
J: TRBJ1-6
D: -
size: -
DNA: TGTGCCAGCAGGAGGGGGTCCTCCTATAATTCACCCCTCCACTTT
CDR3: CASRRGSSYNSPLHF

V: TRBV7-9
length: 15
J: TRBJ1-3
D: -
size: -
DNA: TGTGCCAGCAGCTGGGGCTTGGGGTCAGGAAACACCATATATTTT
CDR3: CASSWGLGSGNTIYF

V: TRBV6-1
length: 14
J: TRBJ2-7
D: TRBD2
size: -
DNA: TGTGCCAGCAGGGCGACTAGCGGGAGGTACGAGCAGTACTTC
CDR3: CASRATSGRYEQYF

V: TRBV27
length: 14
J: TRBJ2-1
D: TRBD1
size: -
DNA: TGTGCCAGCAGTTTAACCCGCGACAGGGGTGAGCAGTTCTTC
CDR3: CASSLTRDRGEQFF

V: TRBV4-1
length: 15
J: TRBJ2-1
D: TRBD2
size: once
DNA: TGCGCCAGCAGCCAAGCCGGGGGGTCCTACAATGAGCAGTTCTTC
CDR3: CASSQAGGSYNEQFF

V: TRBV5-8
length: 15
J: TRBJ1-1
D: TRBD1
size: -
DNA: TGTGCCAGCAGCTTGCCGGGACAGCCGAACACTGAAGCTTTCTTT
CDR3: CASSLPGQPNTEAFF

V: TRBV2
length: 16
J: TRBJ2-1
D: TRBD1
size: -
DNA: TGTGCCAGCAAAGGGACAGGGGTCTGGTCCGTCAATGAGCAGTTCTTC
CDR3: CASKGTGVWSVNEQFF

V: TRBV4-1
length: 17
J: TRBJ2-1
D: -
size: -
DNA: TGCGCCAGCAGCCAAGGGACGGGACTTCCCTCCTACAATGAGCAGTTCTTC
CDR3: CASSQGTGLPSYNEQFF

V: TRBV5-4
length: 17
J: TRBJ2-7
D: TRBD2
size: -
DNA: TGTGCCAGCAGCCCTGGGGGTCCGGCTAGCGGTTCTCGGGAGCAGTACTTC
CDR3: CASSPGGPASGSREQYF

V: TRBV27
length: 13
J: TRBJ2-3
D: TRBD1
size: -
DNA: TGTGCCAGCAGCCGGACAGGGACAGATACGCAGTATTTT
CDR3: CASSRTGTDTQYF

V: TRBV28
length: 14
J: TRBJ1-6
D: -
size: -
DNA: TGTGCCAGCAGTTTAGGTCACAGGAATTCACCCCTCCACTTT
CDR3: CASSLGHRNSPLHF

V: TRBV9
length: 14
J: TRBJ1-2
D: TRBD1
size: -
DNA: TGTGCCAGCAGCGTCGGGACAGGGATTTATGGCTACACCTTC
CDR3: CASSVGTGIYGYTF

V: TRBV5-1
length: 14
J: TRBJ2-2
D: -
size: -
DNA: TGCGCCAGCTGGGATACAGGGAGCACCGGGGAGCTGTTTTTT
CDR3: CASWDTGSTGELFF

V: TRBV7-9
length: 15
J: TRBJ1-1
D: -
size: -
DNA: TGTGCCAGCAGCTTAGCGGAGACGTTGAACACTGAAGCTTTCTTT
CDR3: CASSLAETLNTEAFF

V: TRBV5-1
length: 16
J: TRBJ2-2
D: TRBD1
size: -
DNA: TGCGCCAGCAGCTTCACAGGGGCCCTTGACACCGGGGAGCTGTTTTTT
CDR3: CASSFTGALDTGELFF

V: TRBV5-1
length: 17
J: TRBJ2-1
D: TRBD2
size: -
DNA: TGCGCCAGCAGCCCTCGAATAGCGGGTCCCGAAAGGGGTGAGCAGTTCTTC
CDR3: CASSPRIAGPERGEQFF

V: TRBV19
length: 18
J: TRBJ1-5
D: TRBD1
size: -
DNA: TGTGCCAGTAGTATAAAGGGACAGGGAGGTACGAGCAATCAGCCCCAGCATTTT
CDR3: CASSIKGQGGTSNQPQHF

V: TRBV30
length: 12
J: TRBJ1-4
D: -
size: -
DNA: TGTGCCTGGGAGGACTTAGATGAAAAACTGTTTTTT
CDR3: CAWEDLDEKLFF

V: TRBV5-4
length: 13
J: TRBJ2-2
D: -
size: -
DNA: TGTGCCAGCAGCTTGGATCCCACCGGGGAGCTGTTTTTT
CDR3: CASSLDPTGELFF

V: TRBV19
length: 16
J: TRBJ2-7
D: TRBD1
size: -
DNA: TGTGCCAGTAGTATACATCCGGGACAGGGGGAAGGGGAGCAGTACTTC
CDR3: CASSIHPGQGEGEQYF

V: TRBV6-5
length: 14
J: TRBJ2-7
D: -
size: -
DNA: TGTGCCAGCCAGGGACAAATTAACTCCTACGAGCAGTACTTC
CDR3: CASQGQINSYEQYF

V: TRBV7-6
length: 14
J: TRBJ2-1
D: TRBD2
size: -
DNA: TGTGCCAGCGAACCTCGCGGGAGGGGAAATGAGCAGTTCTTC
CDR3: CASEPRGRGNEQFF

V: TRBV29-1
length: 13
J: TRBJ1-1
D: TRBD1
size: few
DNA: TGCAGCGCTTGGGACAGGGGGAACACTGAAGCTTTCTTT
CDR3: CSAWDRGNTEAFF

V: TRBV30
length: 14
J: TRBJ2-7
D: TRBD1
size: -
DNA: TGTGCCTGGACACCAGAGACAGGGAGCTACGAGCAGTACTTC
CDR3: CAWTPETGSYEQYF

V: TRBV29-1
length: 13
J: TRBJ1-5
D: -
size: -
DNA: TGCAGCGTGAGGGACACCAAGGGCCAGCCCCAGCATTTT
CDR3: CSVRDTKGQPQHF

V: TRBV10-3
length: 14
J: TRBJ1-1
D: -
size: -
DNA: TGTGCCATCAGTGAGTCGGGGGGAAACACTGAAGCTTTCTTT
CDR3: CAISESGGNTEAFF

V: TRBV19
length: 13
J: TRBJ2-7
D: -
size: -
DNA: TGTGCCAGTAGTAAGGGACATGGGTACGAGCAGTACTTC
CDR3: CASSKGHGYEQYF

V: TRBV5-4
length: 16
J: TRBJ2-5
D: TRBD2
size: -
DNA: TGTGCCAGCAGCCCCACGGGGGGGCCAAACCAAGAGACCCAGTACTTC
CDR3: CASSPTGGPNQETQYF

V: TRBV13
length: 15
J: TRBJ1-1
D: TRBD1
size: -
DNA: TGTGCCAGCAGCTCAGGGGGCGAGGAGGGCACTGAAGCTTTCTTT
CDR3: CASSSGGEEGTEAFF

V: TRBV6-1
length: 12
J: TRBJ1-1
D: TRBD1
size: -
DNA: TGTGCCAGCAGTGAACAGGGGGTCGGAGCTTTCTTT
CDR3: CASSEQGVGAFF

V: TRBV7-2
length: 15
J: TRBJ2-1
D: TRBD1
size: -
DNA: TGTGCCAGCAGCTTAGGGGGGACAGGGGTTGGTGAGCAGTTCTTC
CDR3: CASSLGGTGVGEQFF

V: TRBV7-3
length: 18
J: TRBJ2-2
D: TRBD1
size: -
DNA: TGTGCCAGCAGCTTAATGGGGGCCGGGACAGCGAACACCGGGGAGCTGTTTTTT
CDR3: CASSLMGAGTANTGELFF

V: TRBV6-6
length: 15
J: TRBJ2-3
D: -
size: -
DNA: TGTGCCAGCAGTCCAGGAGGGGGGGGTAAAGATACGCAGTATTTT
CDR3: CASSPGGGGKDTQYF

V: TRBV19
length: 16
J: TRBJ1-1
D: -
size: once
DNA: TGTGCCAGTAGTATAATCCCAGGGACACGGAACACTGAAGCTTTCTTT
CDR3: CASSIIPGTRNTEAFF

V: TRBV9
length: 14
J: TRBJ1-1
D: -
size: -
DNA: TGTGCCAGCAGCCGCACGTCGGGTGGCACTGAAGCTTTCTTT
CDR3: CASSRTSGGTEAFF

V: TRBV11-2
length: 17
J: TRBJ1-1
D: -
size: -
DNA: TGTGCCAGCAGCTTAGATAGGAGGGGTATTAAAAACCCTGAAGCTTTCTTT
CDR3: CASSLDRRGIKNPEAFF

V: TRBV18
length: 13
J: TRBJ1-1
D: -
size: -
DNA: TGTGCCAGCTCACTCACAGAGAGCACTGAAGCTTTCTTT
CDR3: CASSLTESTEAFF

V: TRBV11-3
length: 13
J: TRBJ2-3
D: TRBD2
size: -
DNA: TGTGCCGGGGCCCGGGGGGGCACAGATACGCAGTATTTT
CDR3: CAGARGGTDTQYF

V: TRBV20-1
length: 11
J: TRBJ1-1
D: -
size: few
DNA: TGCAGTGCTCTTAGGAACACTGAAGCTTTCTTT
CDR3: CSALRNTEAFF

V: TRBV28
length: 17
J: TRBJ2-5
D: TRBD2
size: -
DNA: TGTGCCAGCAGTTTAGAGGGCGGCGGGAGGGCCAGAGAGACCCAGTACTTC
CDR3: CASSLEGGGRARETQYF

V: TRBV10-3
length: 14
J: TRBJ1-1
D: TRBD1
size: -
DNA: TGTGCCATCAGTTACAGGGGGCAGGACACTGAAGCTTTCTTT
CDR3: CAISYRGQDTEAFF

V: TRBV6-5
length: 12
J: TRBJ2-7
D: -
size: -
DNA: TGTGCCAGCAGTTTGGACAGCCACGAGCAGTACTTC
CDR3: CASSLDSHEQYF

V: TRBV6-5
length: 14
J: TRBJ2-3
D: -
size: -
DNA: TGTGCCAGCAGTTACACAGGGCCCACAGATACGCAGTATTTT
CDR3: CASSYTGPTDTQYF

V: TRBV5-6
length: 13
J: TRBJ2-7
D: -
size: -
DNA: TGTGCCAGCAGCTTGGCAGGGATCGACGAGCAGTACTTC
CDR3: CASSLAGIDEQYF

V: TRBV18
length: 17
J: TRBJ1-3
D: TRBD1
size: -
DNA: TGTGCCAGCTCACCACCTCGAGCAGGGGGTCTGGGAAACACCATATATTTT
CDR3: CASSPPRAGGLGNTIYF

V: TRBV2
length: 14
J: TRBJ2-3
D: -
size: -
DNA: TGTGCCAGCACGCGGGTAGCTTGGGCAGATACGCAGTATTTT
CDR3: CASTRVAWADTQYF

V: TRBV10-1
length: 15
J: TRBJ2-7
D: -
size: -
DNA: TGCGCCAGGATTTATGCGGGGGCCGTGGTCAACGAGCAGTACTTC
CDR3: CARIYAGAVVNEQYF

V: TRBV5-1
length: 14
J: TRBJ2-7
D: -
size: -
DNA: TGCGCCAGCCAACGGACGGAGGGGTCCTACGAGCAGTACTTC
CDR3: CASQRTEGSYEQYF